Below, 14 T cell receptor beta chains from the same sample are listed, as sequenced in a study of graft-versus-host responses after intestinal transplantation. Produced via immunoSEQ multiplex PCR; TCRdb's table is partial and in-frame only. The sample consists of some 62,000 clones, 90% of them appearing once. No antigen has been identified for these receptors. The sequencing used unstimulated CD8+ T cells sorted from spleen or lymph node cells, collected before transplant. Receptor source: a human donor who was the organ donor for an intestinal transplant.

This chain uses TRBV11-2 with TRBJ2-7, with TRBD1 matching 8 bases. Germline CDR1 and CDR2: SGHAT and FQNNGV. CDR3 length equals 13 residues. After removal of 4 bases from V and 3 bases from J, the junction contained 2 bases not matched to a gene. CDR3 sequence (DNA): TGTGCCAGCAGCTCGGGACAGGTCTACGAGCAGTACTTC. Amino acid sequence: CASSSGQVYEQYF. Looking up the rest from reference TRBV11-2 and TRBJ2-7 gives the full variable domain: EAGVAQSPRYKIIEKRQSVAFWCNPISGHATLYWYQQILGQGPKLLIQFQNNGVVDDSQLPKDRFSAERLKGVDSTLKIQPAKLEDSAVYLCASSSGQVYEQYFGPGTRLTVT.

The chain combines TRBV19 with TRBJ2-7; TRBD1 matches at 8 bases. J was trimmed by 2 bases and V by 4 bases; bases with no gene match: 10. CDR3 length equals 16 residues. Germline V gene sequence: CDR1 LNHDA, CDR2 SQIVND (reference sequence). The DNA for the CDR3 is TGTGCCAGTAGTAGCATGCCGGGACAGGCCCCCTACGAGCAGTACTTC. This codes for CASSSMPGQAPYEQYF.

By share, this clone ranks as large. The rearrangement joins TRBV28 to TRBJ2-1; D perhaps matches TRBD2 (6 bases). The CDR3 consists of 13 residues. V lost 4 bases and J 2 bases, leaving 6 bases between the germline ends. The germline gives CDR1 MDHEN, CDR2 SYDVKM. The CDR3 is CASSWTTYNEQFF. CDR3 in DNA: TGTGCCAGCAGTTGGACTACCTACAATGAGCAGTTCTTC.

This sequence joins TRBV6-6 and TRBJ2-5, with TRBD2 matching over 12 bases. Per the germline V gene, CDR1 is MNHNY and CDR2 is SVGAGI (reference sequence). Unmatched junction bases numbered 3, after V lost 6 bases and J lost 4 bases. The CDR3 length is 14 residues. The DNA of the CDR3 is TGTGCCAGCAGCCGACTAGCGGGAGTAGAGACCCAGTACTTC. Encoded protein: CASSRLAGVETQYF.

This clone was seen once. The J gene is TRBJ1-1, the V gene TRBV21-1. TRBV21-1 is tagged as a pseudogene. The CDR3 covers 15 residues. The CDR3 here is CASSLGDWTNTEAFF. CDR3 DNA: TGTGCCAGCAGTTTGGGGGACTGGACGAACACTGAAGCTTTCTTT.

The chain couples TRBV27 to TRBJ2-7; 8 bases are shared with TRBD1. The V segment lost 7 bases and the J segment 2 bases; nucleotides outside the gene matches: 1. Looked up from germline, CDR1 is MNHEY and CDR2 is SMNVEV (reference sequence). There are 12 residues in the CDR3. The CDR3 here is CASMDRAYEQYF. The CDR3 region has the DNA TGTGCCAGCATGGACAGGGCCTACGAGCAGTACTTC.

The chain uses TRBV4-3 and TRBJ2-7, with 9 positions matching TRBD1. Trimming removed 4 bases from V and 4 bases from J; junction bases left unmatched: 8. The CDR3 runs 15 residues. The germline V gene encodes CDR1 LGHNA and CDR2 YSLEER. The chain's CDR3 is CASSLEAGQGYEQYF. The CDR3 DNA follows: TGCGCCAGCAGCCTAGAGGCTGGACAGGGGTACGAGCAGTACTTC.

This CDR3 is CASSYEVVGNTEAFF. CDR3 coding DNA: TGTGCCAGCAGTTACGAGGTGGTTGGGAACACTGAAGCTTTCTTT. The V call is TRBV6-5, the J call TRBJ1-1; D is undetermined. The germline V gene has CDR1 MNHEY and CDR2 SVGAGI. The germline V and J ends were trimmed by 2 bases and 1 base, with 11 bases remaining between them. This CDR3 has 15 amino acids.

The CDR3: CASSEAGAEETQYF. Here the CDR3 DNA reads TGTGCCAGCAGTGAAGCGGGGGCAGAAGAGACCCAGTACTTC. The gene calls are TRBV2 and TRBJ2-5; weak D call: TRBD1 (6 bases). Germline CDR1 reads SNHLY; CDR2 reads FYNNEI. V lost 0 bases and J lost 3, with 8 bases in between. This CDR3 contains 14 residues.

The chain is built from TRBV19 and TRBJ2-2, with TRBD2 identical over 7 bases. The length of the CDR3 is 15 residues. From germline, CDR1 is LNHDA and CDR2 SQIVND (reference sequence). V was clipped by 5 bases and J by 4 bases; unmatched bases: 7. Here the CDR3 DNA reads TGTGCCAGTAGTGGGGGGGTGTGGGGCACCGGGGAGCTGTTTTTT. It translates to CASSGGVWGTGELFF. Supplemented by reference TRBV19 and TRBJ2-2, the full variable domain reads DGGITQSPKYLFRKEGQNVTLSCEQNLNHDAMYWYRQDPGQGLRLIYYSQIVNDFQKGDIAEGYSVSREKKESFPLTVTSAQKNPTAFYLCASSGGVWGTGELFFGEGSRLTVL.

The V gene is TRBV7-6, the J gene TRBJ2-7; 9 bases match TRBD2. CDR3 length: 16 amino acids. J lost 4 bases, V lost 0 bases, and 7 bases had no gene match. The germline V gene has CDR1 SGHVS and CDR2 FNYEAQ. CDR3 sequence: CASSLASSGSSYEQYF. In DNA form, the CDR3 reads TGTGCCAGCAGCTTAGCGAGTAGCGGGAGCTCTTACGAGCAGTACTTC.

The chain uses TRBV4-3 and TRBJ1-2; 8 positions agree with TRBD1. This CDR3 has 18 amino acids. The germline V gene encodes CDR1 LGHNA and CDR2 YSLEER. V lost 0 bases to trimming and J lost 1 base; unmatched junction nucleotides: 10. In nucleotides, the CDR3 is TGCGCCAGCAGCCAAGATGTAGGAGGACAGGGACTTAACTATGGCTACACCTTC. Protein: CASSQDVGGQGLNYGYTF.

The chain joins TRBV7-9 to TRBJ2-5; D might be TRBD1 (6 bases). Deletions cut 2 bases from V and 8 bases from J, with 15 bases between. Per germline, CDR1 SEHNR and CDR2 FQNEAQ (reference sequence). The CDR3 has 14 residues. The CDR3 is CASSLRPGESTQYF. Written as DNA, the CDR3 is TGTGCCAGCAGCTTAAGACCAGGGGAAAGTACCCAGTACTTC.

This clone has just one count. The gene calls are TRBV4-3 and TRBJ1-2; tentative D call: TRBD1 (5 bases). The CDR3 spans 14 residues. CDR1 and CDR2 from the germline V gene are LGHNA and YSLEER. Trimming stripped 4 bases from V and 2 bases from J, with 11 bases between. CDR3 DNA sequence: TGCGCCAGCAGCCTCAGCACAGGAAACTATGGCTACACCTTC. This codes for CASSLSTGNYGYTF.